What follows describes a single T cell receptor beta chain. In germline, CDR1 is MNHEY, CDR2 SVGEGT. J gave up 1 base and V 0 bases, and 4 bases lay outside the gene matches. There are 17 residues in the CDR3. In the authors' methods: Amplification from reference gene primers served as the basis for estimated nucleated cell counts. The assay was immunoSEQ multiplex PCR, and TCRdb's table has in-frame clones only and misses some. V and J calls and clone size are copied from that table; D and trimming were computed from the DNA. Of roughly 160,000 clones in the sample, 85% to 90% were seen once. This sample is part of a study of blood T cell repertoires in COVID-19. About the study: The samples span acute and convalescent COVID-19 from the United States, Italy and Spain. PBMCs, B-cell-depleted T cells, or T cells were the source of the cDNA or gDNA that made up the material.

The chain has TRBV6-2 or TRBV6-3 and TRBJ2-2; the match to TRBD1 covers 8 bases. The material sequenced was peripheral blood. This TCR was sampled from a man between 18 and 29 years old with acute or convalescent COVID-19. CDR3: CASSYSTGALNTGELFF. Here the CDR3 DNA reads TGTGCCAGCAGTTACTCGACAGGGGCCCTGAACACCGGGGAGCTGTTTTTT.